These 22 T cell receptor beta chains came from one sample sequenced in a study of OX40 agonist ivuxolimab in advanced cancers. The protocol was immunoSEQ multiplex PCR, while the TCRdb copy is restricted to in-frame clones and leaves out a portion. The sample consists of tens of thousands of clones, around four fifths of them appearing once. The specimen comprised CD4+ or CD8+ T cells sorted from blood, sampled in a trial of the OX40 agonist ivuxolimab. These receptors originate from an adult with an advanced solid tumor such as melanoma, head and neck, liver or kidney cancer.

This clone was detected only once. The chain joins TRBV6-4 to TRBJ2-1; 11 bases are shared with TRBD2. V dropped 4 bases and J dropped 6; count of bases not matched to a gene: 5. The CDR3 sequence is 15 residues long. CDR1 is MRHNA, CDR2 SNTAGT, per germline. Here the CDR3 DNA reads TGTGCCAGCAGTGTGGATAGCGGGGGGGCCAATGAGCAGTTCTTC. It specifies CASSVDSGGANEQFF.

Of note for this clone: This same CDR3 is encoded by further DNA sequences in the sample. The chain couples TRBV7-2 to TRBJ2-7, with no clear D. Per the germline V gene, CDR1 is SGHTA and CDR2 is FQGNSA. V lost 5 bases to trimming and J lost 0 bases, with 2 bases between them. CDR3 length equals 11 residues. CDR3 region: CASSLSYEQYF. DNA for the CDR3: TGTGCCAGCAGCCTCTCCTACGAGCAGTACTTC.

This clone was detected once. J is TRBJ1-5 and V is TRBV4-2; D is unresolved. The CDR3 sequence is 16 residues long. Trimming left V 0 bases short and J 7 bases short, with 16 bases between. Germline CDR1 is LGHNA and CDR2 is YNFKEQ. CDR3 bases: TGTGCCAGCAGCCAAGATAGGAGGGTGGATGTGCAGCCCCAGCATTTT. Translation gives CASSQDRRVDVQPQHF.

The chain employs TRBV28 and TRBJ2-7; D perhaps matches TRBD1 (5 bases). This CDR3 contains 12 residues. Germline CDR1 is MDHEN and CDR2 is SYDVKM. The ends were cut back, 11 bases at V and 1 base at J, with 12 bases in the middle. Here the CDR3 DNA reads TGTGCCGGATCCTCAGGGTCCTACGAGCAGTACTTC. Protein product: CAGSSGSYEQYF.

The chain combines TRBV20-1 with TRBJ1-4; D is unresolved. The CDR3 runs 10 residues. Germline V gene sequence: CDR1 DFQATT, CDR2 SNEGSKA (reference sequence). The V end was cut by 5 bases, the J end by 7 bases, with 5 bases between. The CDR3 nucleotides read TGCAGTGCTGAGAGTGAAAAACTGTTTTTT. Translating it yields CSAESEKLFF.

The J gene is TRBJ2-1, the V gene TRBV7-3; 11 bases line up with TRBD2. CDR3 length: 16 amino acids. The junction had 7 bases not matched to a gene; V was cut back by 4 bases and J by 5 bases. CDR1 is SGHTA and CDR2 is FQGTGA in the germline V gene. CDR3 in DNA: TGTGCCAGCAGCTCCGGTAGCGGGAGGGAGAACAATGAGCAGTTCTTC. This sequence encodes CASSSGSGRENNEQFF.

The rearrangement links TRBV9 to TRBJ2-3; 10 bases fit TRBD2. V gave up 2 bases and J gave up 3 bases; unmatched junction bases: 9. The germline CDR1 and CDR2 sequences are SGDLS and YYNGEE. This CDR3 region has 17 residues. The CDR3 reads CASSVSLRTSGTDTQYF. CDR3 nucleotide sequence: TGTGCCAGCAGCGTCTCCTTGAGGACTAGCGGAACAGATACGCAGTATTTT.

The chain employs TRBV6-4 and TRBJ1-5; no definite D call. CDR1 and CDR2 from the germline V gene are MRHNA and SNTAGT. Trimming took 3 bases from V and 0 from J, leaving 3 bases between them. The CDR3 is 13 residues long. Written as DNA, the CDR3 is TGTGCCAGCAGTGAGTTTAGCAATCAGCCCCAGCATTTT. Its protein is CASSEFSNQPQHF.

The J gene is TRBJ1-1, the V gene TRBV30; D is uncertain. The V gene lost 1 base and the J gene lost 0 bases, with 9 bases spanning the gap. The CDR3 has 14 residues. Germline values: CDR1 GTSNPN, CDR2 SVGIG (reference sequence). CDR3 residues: CAWSAYVVNTEAFF. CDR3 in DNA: TGTGCCTGGAGTGCGTACGTTGTGAACACTGAAGCTTTCTTT. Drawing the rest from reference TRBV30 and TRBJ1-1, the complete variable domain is SQTIHQWPATLVQPVGSPLSLECTVEGTSNPNLYWYRQAAGRGLQLLFYSVGIGQISSEVPQNLSASRPQDRQFILSSKKLLLSDSGFYLCAWSAYVVNTEAFFGQGTRLTVV.

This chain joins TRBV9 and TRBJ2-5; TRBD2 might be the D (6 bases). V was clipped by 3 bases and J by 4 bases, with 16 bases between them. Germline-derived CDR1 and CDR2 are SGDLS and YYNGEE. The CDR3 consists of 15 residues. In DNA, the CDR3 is TGTGCCAGCAGCGAAACGGGAGACGGGATAGAGACCCAGTACTTC. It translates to CASSETGDGIETQYF.

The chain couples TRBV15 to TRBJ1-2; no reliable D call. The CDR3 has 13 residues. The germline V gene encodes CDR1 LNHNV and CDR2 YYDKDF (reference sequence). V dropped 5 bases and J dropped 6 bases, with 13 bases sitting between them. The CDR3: CATSVPRSHGYTF. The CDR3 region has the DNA TGTGCCACCAGCGTACCCCGTTCCCATGGCTACACCTTC.

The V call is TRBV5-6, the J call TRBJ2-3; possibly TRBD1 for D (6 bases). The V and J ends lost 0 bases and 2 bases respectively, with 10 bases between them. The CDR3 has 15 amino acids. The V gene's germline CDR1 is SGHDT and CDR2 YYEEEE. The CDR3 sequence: CASSLDRAFTDTQYF. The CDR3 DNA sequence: TGTGCCAGCAGCTTGGACAGGGCGTTCACAGATACGCAGTATTTT. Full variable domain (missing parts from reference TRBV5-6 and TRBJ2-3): DAGVTQSPTHLIKTRGQQVTLRCSPKSGHDTVSWYQQALGQGPQFIFQYYEEEERQRGNFPDRFSGHQFPNYSSELNVNALLLGDSALYLCASSLDRAFTDTQYFGPGTRLTVL.

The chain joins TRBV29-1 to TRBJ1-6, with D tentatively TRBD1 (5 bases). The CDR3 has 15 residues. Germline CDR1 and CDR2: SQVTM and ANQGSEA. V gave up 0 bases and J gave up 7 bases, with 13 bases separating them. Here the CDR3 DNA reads TGCAGCGTTGAAGAGTTAGACAGCTCAAATTCACCCCTCCACTTT. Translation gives CSVEELDSSNSPLHF.

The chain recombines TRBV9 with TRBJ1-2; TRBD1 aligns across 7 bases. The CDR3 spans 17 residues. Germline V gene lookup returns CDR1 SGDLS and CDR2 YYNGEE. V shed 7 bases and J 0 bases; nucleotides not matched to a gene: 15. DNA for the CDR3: TGTGCCAGCTCCGGGACAGCTATCATTTTGCCTAACTATGGCTACACCTTC. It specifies CASSGTAIILPNYGYTF.

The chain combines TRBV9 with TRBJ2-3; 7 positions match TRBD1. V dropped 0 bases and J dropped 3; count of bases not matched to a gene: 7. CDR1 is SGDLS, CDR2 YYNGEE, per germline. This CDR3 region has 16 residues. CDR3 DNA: TGTGCCAGCAGCGTAGCTACGGGACAGACAACAGATACGCAGTATTTT. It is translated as CASSVATGQTTDTQYF.

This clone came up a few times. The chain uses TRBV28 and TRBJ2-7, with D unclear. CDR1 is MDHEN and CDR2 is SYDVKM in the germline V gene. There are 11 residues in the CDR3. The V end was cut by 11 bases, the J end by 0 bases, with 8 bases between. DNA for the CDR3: TGTGCCTCTGGGGTCTCCTACGAGCAGTACTTC. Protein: CASGVSYEQYF.

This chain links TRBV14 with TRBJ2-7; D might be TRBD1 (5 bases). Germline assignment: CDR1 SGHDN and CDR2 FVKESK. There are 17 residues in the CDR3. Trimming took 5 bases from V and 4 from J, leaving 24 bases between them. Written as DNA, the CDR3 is TGTGCCAGCAGCACACAGGTGACTGGAGCCGGTGAGTACGAGCAGTACTTC. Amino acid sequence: CASSTQVTGAGEYEQYF. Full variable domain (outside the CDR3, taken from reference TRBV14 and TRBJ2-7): EAGVTQFPSHSVIEKGQTVTLRCDPISGHDNLYWYRRVMGKEIKFLLHFVKESKQDESGMPNNRFLAERTGGTYSTLKVQPAELEDSGVYFCASSTQVTGAGEYEQYFGPGTRLTVT.

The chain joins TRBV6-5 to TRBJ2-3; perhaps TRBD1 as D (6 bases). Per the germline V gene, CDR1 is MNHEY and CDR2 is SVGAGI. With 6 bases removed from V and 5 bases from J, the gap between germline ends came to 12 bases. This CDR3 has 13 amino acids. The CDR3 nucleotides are TGTGCCAGCAGCTACCCACAGGGAGATACGCAGTATTTT. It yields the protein CASSYPQGDTQYF.

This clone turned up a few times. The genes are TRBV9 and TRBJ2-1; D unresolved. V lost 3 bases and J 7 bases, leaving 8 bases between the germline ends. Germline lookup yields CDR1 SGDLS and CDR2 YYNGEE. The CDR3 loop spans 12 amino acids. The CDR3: CASSAAINEQFF. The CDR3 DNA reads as TGTGCCAGCAGCGCAGCCATTAATGAGCAGTTCTTC. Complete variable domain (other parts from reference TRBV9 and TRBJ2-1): DSGVTQTPKHLITATGQRVTLRCSPRSGDLSVYWYQQSLDQGLQFLIQYYNGEERAKGNILERFSAQQFPDLHSELNLSSLELGDSALYFCASSAAINEQFFGPGTRLTVL.

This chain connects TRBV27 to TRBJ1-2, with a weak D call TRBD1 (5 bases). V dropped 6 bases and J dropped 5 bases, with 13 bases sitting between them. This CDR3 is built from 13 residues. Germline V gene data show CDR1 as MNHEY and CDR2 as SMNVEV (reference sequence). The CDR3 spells CASSRTGPYGYTF. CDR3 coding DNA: TGTGCCAGCAGCCGAACAGGACCTTATGGCTACACCTTC.

The DNA for the CDR3 is TGTGCCAGCAGTGAAAAGGGGGCGGGAGGCAATTCACCCCTCCACTTT. Amino acid sequence: CASSEKGAGGNSPLHF. The chain combines TRBV6-1 with TRBJ1-6, with TRBD1 matching over 7 bases. The CDR3 length is 16 residues. Germline CDR1 reads MNHNS; CDR2 reads SASEGT. V was clipped by 2 bases and J by 7 bases; unmatched bases: 8.

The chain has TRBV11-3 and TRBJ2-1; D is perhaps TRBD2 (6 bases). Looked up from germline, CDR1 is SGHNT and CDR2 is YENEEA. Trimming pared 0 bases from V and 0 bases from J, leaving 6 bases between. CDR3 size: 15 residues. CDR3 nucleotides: TGTGCCAGCAGCTTAGACGGGAGCTCCTACAATGAGCAGTTCTTC. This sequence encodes CASSLDGSSYNEQFF. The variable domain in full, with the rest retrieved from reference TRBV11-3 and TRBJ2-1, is EAGVVQSPRYKIIEKKQPVAFWCNPISGHNTLYWYLQNLGQGPELLIRYENEEAVDDSQLPKDRFSAERLKGVDSTLKIQPAELGDSAVYLCASSLDGSSYNEQFFGPGTRLTVL.